The 24 T cell receptor beta chains listed next were all sequenced from one sample in a study of identical twins. Each CDR3 protein is one row after TCRdb ran MiXCR on the 5' RACE reads. The sample consists of about 340,000 distinct CDR3 sequences, roughly an eighth of them appearing once. These same records also appear under a second study, on yellow fever vaccine responses in identical twins.

Material for sequencing was CD8+ T cells sorted from blood. Every receptor here comes from a woman between 18 and 29 years old in good health.

The V call is TRBV27, the J call TRBJ1-4; 7 bases match TRBD1. The CDR3 has 14 residues. From germline, CDR1 is MNHEY and CDR2 SMNVEV (reference sequence). V dropped 5 bases and J dropped 4; count of bases not matched to a gene: 4. This chain's CDR3 is CASSTRDSNEKLFF. The CDR3, as DNA: TGTGCCAGCAGTACTAGGGACAGTAATGAAAAACTGTTTTTT.

This clonotype was found many times. This rearrangement joins TRBV6-2 or TRBV6-3 to TRBJ2-1, with D hard to call. The germline V and J ends were trimmed by 0 bases and 9 bases, with 6 bases remaining between them. The CDR3 runs to 12 residues. Germline CDR1 MNHEY, CDR2 SVGEGT. The CDR3 coding sequence is TGTGCCAGCAGTTACTCGGGTGCTGAGCAGTTCTTC. Protein sequence: CASSYSGAEQFF.

This clonotype was found many times. CDR3 bases: TGCAGTGCTAGATCGAAGGTGGGGGGCGCCTACGAGCAGTACTTC. Its protein is CSARSKVGGAYEQYF. This sequence joins TRBV20-1 and TRBJ2-7, with D possibly being TRBD1 or TRBD2 (6 bases each). The CDR3 has 15 amino acids. Germline CDR1 is DFQATT and CDR2 is SNEGSKA (reference sequence). Trimming removed 2 bases from V and 2 bases from J, with 16 bases in between.

The chain uses TRBV6-4 and TRBJ1-2, with a possible D match to TRBD1 (6 bases). Germline V lookup: CDR1 MRHNA, CDR2 SNTAGT. This CDR3 is built from 15 residues. Trimming pared 2 bases from V and 8 bases from J, leaving 18 bases between. As DNA, the CDR3 is TGTGCCAGCAGTGACGAGGATGGGGGCGGGAGAGGCTACACCTTC. It yields the protein CASSDEDGGGRGYTF.

The chain couples TRBV7-3 to TRBJ2-3; no reliable D call. CDR3 length: 14 residues. The V gene lost 2 bases and the J gene lost 6 bases, with 12 bases spanning the gap. Germline lookup yields CDR1 SGHTA and CDR2 FQGTGA. The CDR3 loop is CASSLEASTDTQYF. The CDR3, as DNA: TGTGCCAGCAGCTTAGAGGCGAGTACGGATACGCAGTATTTT. Looking up the rest from reference TRBV7-3 and TRBJ2-3 gives the full variable domain: GAGVSQTPSNKVTEKGKYVELRCDPISGHTALYWYRQSLGQGPEFLIYFQGTGAADDSGLPNDRFFAVRPEGSVSTLKIQRTERGDSAVYLCASSLEASTDTQYFGPGTRLTVL.

This clonotype appeared a few times. J is TRBJ1-2 and V is TRBV7-9; a possible D gene is TRBD1 (6 bases). CDR1 is SEHNR and CDR2 is FQNEAQ in the germline V gene (reference sequence). CDR3 length equals 15 residues. V was pared by 3 bases and J by 1 base, with 12 bases between. The CDR3 here is CASSLMAGDNYGYTF. The CDR3 nucleotides read TGTGCCAGCAGCTTGATGGCAGGGGATAACTATGGCTACACCTTC. Looking up the rest from reference TRBV7-9 and TRBJ1-2 gives the full variable domain: DTGVSQNPRHKITKRGQNVTFRCDPISEHNRLYWYRQTLGQGPEFLTYFQNEAQLEKSRLLSDRFSAERPKGSFSTLEIQRTEQGDSAMYLCASSLMAGDNYGYTFGSGTRLTVV.

This rearrangement joins TRBV27 to TRBJ2-7; weak D call: TRBD2 (6 bases). This CDR3 has 17 amino acids. Trimming took off 2 bases at V and 0 bases at J, with 17 bases between the two ends. Per germline, CDR1 MNHEY and CDR2 SMNVEV (reference sequence). In DNA form, the CDR3 reads TGTGCCAGCAGTTTAAGGGGTGGGGGGTTTGACTCCTACGAGCAGTACTTC. It specifies CASSLRGGGFDSYEQYF.

This clonotype was recorded many times. The chain employs TRBV12-3 or TRBV12-4 and TRBJ1-3; no clear D. CDR3 length equals 14 residues. V lost 6 bases and J lost 0, with 9 bases in between. CDR3 residues: CASSLSDSGNTIYF. The CDR3 DNA is TGTGCCAGCAGCCTCTCCGACTCTGGAAACACCATATATTTT.

This clonotype was recorded at least ten times. V gene TRBV10-2 combines with J gene TRBJ1-5, with D hard to call. With 3 bases removed from V and 2 bases from J, the gap between germline ends came to 2 bases. Germline values: CDR1 WSHSY, CDR2 SAAADI. This CDR3 spans 12 amino acids. The CDR3 coding sequence is TGCGCCAGCAGTGATGGCAATCAGCCCCAGCATTTT. This codes for CASSDGNQPQHF.

The chain links TRBV25-1 to TRBJ2-5; 7 nucleotides align to TRBD2. V shed 1 base, J shed 4 bases, and the junction held 9 bases outside the gene matches. This CDR3 has 16 amino acids. Germline V gene lookup returns CDR1 MGHDK and CDR2 SYGVNS. The CDR3 loop reads CASSEFQRGGRETQYF. The CDR3, as DNA: TGTGCCAGCAGTGAATTCCAGCGGGGAGGACGAGAGACCCAGTACTTC.

The V gene is TRBV6-2 or TRBV6-3, the J gene TRBJ2-3; TRBD2 matches 7 bases. J was trimmed by 2 bases and V by 6 bases; bases with no gene match: 8. CDR1 is MNHEY and CDR2 is SVGEGT in the germline V gene. The CDR3 has 15 residues. The CDR3 here is CASSPYGRVTDTQYF. CDR3 sequence (DNA): TGTGCCAGCAGCCCGTATGGGAGGGTCACAGATACGCAGTATTTT.

This clonotype was seen more than once but under ten times. The V and J genes are TRBV15 and TRBJ2-5; D may be TRBD1 or TRBD2 (5 bases each). The CDR3 length is 16 residues. Germline-derived CDR1 and CDR2 are LNHNV and YYDKDF (reference sequence). V gave up 1 base and J gave up 1 base, with 13 bases separating them. In DNA, the CDR3 is TGTGCCACCAGCAGAGTTGGGGGAGCCTCCCAAGAGACCCAGTACTTC. Protein product: CATSRVGGASQETQYF.

In this sample, this clonotype turned up many times. The rearrangement uses TRBV29-1 and TRBJ2-5; TRBD1 is a possible D gene (5 bases). The CDR3 is made up of 14 amino acids. V lost 4 bases and J lost 5, with 17 bases in between. Germline loops: CDR1 SQVTM, CDR2 ANQGSEA. The CDR3 DNA follows: TGCAGCGTTGGACGTGTAGGGGTACGGGAGACCCAGTACTTC. Protein: CSVGRVGVRETQYF.

The rearrangement uses TRBV20-1 and TRBJ2-7; D remains unclear. Germline loops: CDR1 DFQATT, CDR2 SNEGSKA (reference sequence). This CDR3 contains 13 residues. Trimming left V 6 bases short and J 3 bases short, with 15 bases between. The chain's CDR3 is CSAKDRDNYEQYF. The CDR3 nucleotides read TGCAGTGCCAAGGACCGAGATAACTACGAGCAGTACTTC.

This clonotype was observed many times. The V and J genes are TRBV12-3 or TRBV12-4 and TRBJ2-1; the match to TRBD2 covers 8 bases. The CDR3 extends over 13 amino acids. Trimming removed 5 bases from V and 13 bases from J; junction bases left unmatched: 10. DNA for the CDR3: TGTGCCAGCAGTCAACCCCCGGGAGGGCCTCAGTTCTTC. It codes for CASSQPPGGPQFF.

The rearrangement links TRBV20-1 to TRBJ2-3; D is uncertain. V was cut by 0 bases and J by 4 bases, with 8 bases left in between. CDR3 length equals 13 residues. CDR1 and CDR2 (germline): DFQATT, SNEGSKA (reference sequence). This CDR3 is CSARDRFSDTQYF. The CDR3 DNA follows: TGCAGTGCTAGAGATCGTTTTTCAGATACGCAGTATTTT.

This clonotype was seen a handful of times. The chain has TRBV7-9 and TRBJ2-1; no definite D call. This CDR3 is 12 amino acids long. V was shortened by 3 bases and J by 14 bases, with 14 bases between the two germline ends. The germline V gene has CDR1 SEHNR and CDR2 FQNEAQ (reference sequence). CDR3 nucleotides: TGTGCCAGCAGCTTGGCCGGGCCCGTCGAGTTCTTC. Residues: CASSLAGPVEFF.

For this clonotype: This may stem from a read error, because a much larger clone lies one nucleotide away. The rearrangement joins TRBV5-1 to TRBJ2-2; D perhaps matches TRBD2 (5 bases). Per germline, CDR1 SGHRS and CDR2 YFSETQ. This CDR3 has 15 residues. The CDR3 reads CASSSMGVNTGELLF. As DNA, the CDR3 is TGCGCCAGCAGCTCCATGGGAGTGAACACCGGGGAGCTGCTTTTT.

The V gene is TRBV6-5, the J gene TRBJ2-3; no clear D. Germline V gives CDR1 MNHEY, CDR2 SVGAGI. CDR3 length: 14 residues. Trimming left V 2 bases short and J 1 base short, with 7 bases between. CDR3 bases: TGTGCCAGCAGTTACGTGAGCGGCACAGATACGCAGTATTTT. Translating gives CASSYVSGTDTQYF.

This clonotype was found once. This chain uses TRBV28 with TRBJ1-2; D gene ambiguous. Germline V lookup: CDR1 MDHEN, CDR2 SYDVKM. V gave up 6 bases and J gave up 4 bases, with 18 bases separating them. The CDR3 spans 15 residues. The CDR3 DNA sequence: TGTGCCAGCAGCGCCCCCGACTACTTCTCCTATGGCTACACCTTC. It specifies CASSAPDYFSYGYTF.

The CDR3: CASSPTDGRLLGETQYF. In DNA form, the CDR3 reads TGCGCCAGCAGCCCCACGGACGGCAGACTACTCGGAGAGACCCAGTACTTC. The chain joins TRBV5-1 to TRBJ2-5, with a possible D match to TRBD2 (5 bases). CDR1 and CDR2 from the germline V gene are SGHRS and YFSETQ. Trimming took 4 bases from V and 4 from J, leaving 23 bases between them. This CDR3 is built from 17 residues.

This clonotype was detected a few times. This chain links TRBV27 with TRBJ2-3; 13 bases match TRBD2. V gave up 3 bases and J gave up 4 bases; unmatched junction bases: 1. Germline CDR1 is MNHEY and CDR2 is SMNVEV (reference sequence). The CDR3 contains 15 residues. The CDR3 spells CASSLGLAGPDTQYF. In nucleotides, the CDR3 is TGTGCCAGCAGTTTGGGACTAGCGGGACCAGATACGCAGTATTTT.

The genes are TRBV7-6 and TRBJ2-7, with 9 bases identical to TRBD2. Germline CDR1 reads SGHVS; CDR2 reads FNYEAQ. V dropped 5 bases and J dropped 7; count of bases not matched to a gene: 15. The CDR3 covers 16 residues. The CDR3 here is CASSPILVAGDGEQYF. CDR3 nucleotide sequence: TGTGCCAGCAGCCCGATTCTTGTAGCGGGAGATGGAGAGCAGTACTTC. The variable domain in full, completed from reference TRBV7-6 and TRBJ2-7, reads GAGVSQSPRYKVTKRGQDVALRCDPISGHVSLYWYRQALGQGPEFLTYFNYEAQQDKSGLPNDRFSAERPEGSISTLTIQRTEQRDSAMYRCASSPILVAGDGEQYFGPGTRLTVT.

This clonotype has at least ten counts. The chain joins TRBV12-3 or TRBV12-4 to TRBJ1-1, with D maybe TRBD1 (6 bases). This CDR3 spans 13 amino acids. Between the trimmed V and J ends, which lost 3 bases and 5 bases, there was a span of 10 bases. The CDR3 sequence is CASSFRGGTEAFF. DNA for the CDR3: TGTGCCAGCAGTTTCAGGGGAGGGACTGAAGCTTTCTTT.